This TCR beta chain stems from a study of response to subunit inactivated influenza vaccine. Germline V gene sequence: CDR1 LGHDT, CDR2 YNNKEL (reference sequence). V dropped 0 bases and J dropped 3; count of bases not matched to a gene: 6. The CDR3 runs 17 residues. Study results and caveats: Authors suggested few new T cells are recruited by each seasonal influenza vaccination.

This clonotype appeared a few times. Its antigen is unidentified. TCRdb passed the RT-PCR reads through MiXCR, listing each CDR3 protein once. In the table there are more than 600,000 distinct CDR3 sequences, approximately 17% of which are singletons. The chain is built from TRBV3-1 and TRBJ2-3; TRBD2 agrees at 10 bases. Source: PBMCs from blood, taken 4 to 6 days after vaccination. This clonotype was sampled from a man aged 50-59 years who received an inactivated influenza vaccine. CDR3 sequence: CASSQELAGGRTDTQYF. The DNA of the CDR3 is TGTGCCAGCAGCCAAGAATTAGCGGGGGGTCGGACAGATACGCAGTATTTT.